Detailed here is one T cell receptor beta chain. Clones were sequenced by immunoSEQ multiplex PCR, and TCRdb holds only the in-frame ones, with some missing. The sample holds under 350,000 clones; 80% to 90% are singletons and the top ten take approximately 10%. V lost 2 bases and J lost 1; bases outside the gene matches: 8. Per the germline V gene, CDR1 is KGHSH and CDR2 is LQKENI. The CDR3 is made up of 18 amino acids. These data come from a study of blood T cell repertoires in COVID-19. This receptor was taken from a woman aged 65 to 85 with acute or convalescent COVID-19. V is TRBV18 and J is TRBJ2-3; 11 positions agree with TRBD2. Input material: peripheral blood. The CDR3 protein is CASSPLSTSGARTDTQYF. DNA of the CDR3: TGTGCCAGCTCACCATTATCGACTAGCGGGGCCCGCACAGATACGCAGTATTTT.